Shown below are 5 T cell receptor beta chains from a single sample sequenced in a study of T-cell reconstitution after alpha-beta-depleted transplantation in children. Unique molecular identifiers were incorporated during preparation of the TCRbeta library. A single record per CDR3 protein comes from TCRdb applying MiXCR to the PCR reads. The sample lists some 500,000 distinct CDR3 sequences; around 18% were seen once. This sample comprised PBMCs from the stem cell graft donor, obtained from the stem cell graft. Source of these receptors: a human donor who donated a stem cell graft to a child with acute lymphoblastic leukemia.

The gene calls are TRBV7-2 and TRBJ2-1, with 10 positions matching TRBD1. Per germline, CDR1 SGHTA and CDR2 FQGNSA. V lost 2 bases, J lost 1 base, and 5 bases stayed unmatched. The CDR3 runs 17 residues. CDR3 in DNA: TGTGCCAGCAGCTTAAAGTGGGACAGGGGATCCTACAATGAGCAGTTCTTC. Amino acid sequence: CASSLKWDRGSYNEQFF.

In its sample, this clonotype was seen a few times. V and J are TRBV6-5 and TRBJ2-7; 12 nucleotides align to TRBD1. The CDR3 extends over 15 amino acids. Germline CDR1 reads MNHEY; CDR2 reads SVGAGI. Germline trimming cut 4 bases from V and 2 bases from J; bases unmatched to any gene: 3. The CDR3 sequence is CASSLGQGAPYEQYF. The CDR3 coding sequence is TGTGCCAGCAGTTTGGGACAGGGGGCCCCCTACGAGCAGTACTTC.

In this sample, this clonotype turned up many times. The V and J genes are TRBV5-6 and TRBJ2-7; the match to TRBD1 covers 8 bases. Germline CDR1 is SGHDT and CDR2 is YYEEEE. The CDR3 contains 14 residues. After removal of 4 bases from V and 6 bases from J, the junction contained 9 bases not matched to a gene. The CDR3 sequence: CASSGTGHPPEQYF. The CDR3 region has the DNA TGTGCCAGCAGCGGGACAGGACATCCCCCCGAGCAGTACTTC.

This clonotype was observed a few times. The chain recombines TRBV29-1 with TRBJ2-7; 9 nucleotides agree with TRBD2. The trim removed 4 bases at V and 4 bases at J, leaving 11 bases unmatched. Per germline, CDR1 SQVTM and CDR2 ANQGSEA. The length of the CDR3 is 15 residues. CDR3 DNA: TGCAGCGTTGGAGGTGCGGGAGGGCCCTTTTACGAGCAGTACTTC. Protein: CSVGGAGGPFYEQYF.

V and J are TRBV5-1 and TRBJ1-2, with D possibly TRBD1 on 5 matching bases. This CDR3 comprises 14 residues. Trimming cost V 4 bases and J 0 bases, with 10 bases left between them. CDR1 and CDR2 (germline): SGHRS, YFSETQ. CDR3 sequence (DNA): TGCGCCAGCAGCCTCGACAGATCTAACTATGGCTACACCTTC. Protein product: CASSLDRSNYGYTF.